This T cell receptor beta chain was identified in a study of blood T cells in healthy people across ages. Study-wide background: Template switching recovered approximately one barcoded beta molecule for every two T cells.

Study-wide findings and caveats: Roughly linear age-related decline in beta diversity appeared, significant by age 40. Samples with more naive T cells showed higher observed beta diversity.

Turning to this clonotype: As yet, its antigen is unknown.

Trimming left V 6 bases short and J 2 bases short, with 10 bases between. Germline assignment: CDR1 SNHLY and CDR2 FYNNEI. The CDR3 totals 13 residues. A sample-barcoded 5' primer and a J-beta primer mix were used in a second PCR of roughly 6 to 12 cycles. A template-switch adaptor containing 12 random nucleotides labeled each cDNA molecule. From the 5' RACE reads, TCRdb called clonotypes with MiXCR, one entry per CDR3 protein. This sample has approximately 960,000 distinct CDR3 sequences; almost 30% occur once, and the top ten carry roughly a tenth. The sample was also reused in another study, on T cells of mothers and their children.

V usage is TRBV2 and J usage is TRBJ2-5; D is uncertain. Source material: blood. The receptor was derived from a woman in her thirties or forties in good health. For the CDR3, the DNA is TGTGCCAGCAGGGTAGACTCGCAAGAGACCCAGTACTTC. Translated, it gives CASRVDSQETQYF.